One and the same sample provided the 32 T cell receptor beta chains below, sequenced in a study of cytomegalovirus exposure and HLA in healthy donors. It was with 60 Vbeta and 13 Jbeta primers that the PCR ran. Here immunoSEQ multiplex PCR was the method, and the copy in TCRdb shows in-frame clones only, minus some. Here the sample table reports 56,000 or so clones. Sequenced material: PBMCs. These receptors all come from a man between 40 and 49 years old in good health and CMV-seropositive.

The chain uses TRBV27 and TRBJ1-6; D is ambiguous. V was shortened by 6 bases and J by 5 bases, with 20 bases between the two germline ends. The germline V gene encodes CDR1 MNHEY and CDR2 SMNVEV (reference sequence). The CDR3 totals 17 residues. CDR3 region: CASSTPPGGVNNSPLHF. The CDR3 DNA reads as TGTGCCAGCAGCACCCCCCCCGGCGGGGTGAATAATTCACCCCTCCACTTT.

The chain combines TRBV6-5 with TRBJ2-1; 11 bases line up with TRBD2. J lost 9 bases, V lost 3 bases, and 7 bases had no gene match. CDR3 length equals 15 residues. The germline V gene encodes CDR1 MNHEY and CDR2 SVGAGI. CDR3 in DNA: TGTGCCAGCAGTTATGAACTAGCGGGAGTAATTGAGCAGTTCTTC. Translated: CASSYELAGVIEQFF.

The CDR3 nucleotides are TGTGCCACCAGCAGCGACACAGGGGCCGTTGGCTACACCTTC. Translation gives CATSSDTGAVGYTF. J is TRBJ1-2 and V is TRBV15; the match to TRBD1 covers 7 bases. After removal of 3 bases from V and 7 bases from J, the junction contained 8 bases not matched to a gene. There are 14 residues in the CDR3. CDR1 is LNHNV and CDR2 is YYDKDF in the germline V gene (reference sequence).

The J gene is TRBJ1-3, the V gene TRBV5-6, with unresolved D. Germline CDR1 SGHDT, CDR2 YYEEEE. The CDR3 length is 15 residues. Trimming stripped 5 bases from V and 2 bases from J, with 14 bases between. This CDR3 is CASSFDYGPGNTIYF. For the CDR3, the DNA is TGTGCCAGCAGTTTCGACTATGGGCCTGGAAACACCATATATTTT. The variable domain in full, completed from reference TRBV5-6 and TRBJ1-3, reads DAGVTQSPTHLIKTRGQQVTLRCSPKSGHDTVSWYQQALGQGPQFIFQYYEEEERQRGNFPDRFSGHQFPNYSSELNVNALLLGDSALYLCASSFDYGPGNTIYFGEGSWLTVV.

The V gene is TRBV7-9, the J gene TRBJ1-5; 7 positions match TRBD1. The CDR3 runs 14 residues. Germline loops: CDR1 SEHNR, CDR2 FQNEAQ (reference sequence). The junction had 6 bases not matched to a gene; V was cut back by 5 bases and J by 5 bases. The CDR3 protein is CASSRDSLYQPQHF. Written as DNA, the CDR3 is TGTGCCAGCAGCCGGGACAGTCTTTATCAGCCCCAGCATTTT.

The J gene is TRBJ2-2, the V gene TRBV7-9; the match to TRBD2 covers 9 bases. The V gene end was trimmed by 3 bases and the J gene end by 6 bases; junction bases not matched to a gene: 5. This CDR3 is 15 amino acids long. The V gene's germline CDR1 is SEHNR and CDR2 FQNEAQ (reference sequence). The chain's CDR3 is CASSLSSGRSGELFF. CDR3 nucleotides: TGTGCCAGCAGCTTGAGTAGCGGGAGATCCGGGGAGCTGTTTTTT.

CDR3 sequence: CASSPGPTYEQYF. The CDR3 DNA sequence: TGTGCCAGCAGCCCGGGTCCTACCTACGAGCAGTACTTC. The V call is TRBV27, the J call TRBJ2-7; D not resolved. V gave up 6 bases and J gave up 2 bases, with 11 bases separating them. The CDR3 is 13 amino acids. CDR1 is MNHEY and CDR2 is SMNVEV in the germline V gene (reference sequence).

The rearrangement joins TRBV11-2 to TRBJ1-2; D might be TRBD1 (6 bases). Germline V gene lookup returns CDR1 SGHAT and CDR2 FQNNGV. The V and J ends lost 6 bases and 4 bases respectively, with 9 bases between them. The CDR3 runs 12 residues. The CDR3 sequence: CASSRRGYGYTF. The CDR3, as DNA: TGTGCCAGCAGTCGCAGGGGCTATGGCTACACCTTC. Filled out from reference TRBV11-2 and TRBJ1-2, the complete variable domain reads EAGVAQSPRYKIIEKRQSVAFWCNPISGHATLYWYQQILGQGPKLLIQFQNNGVVDDSQLPKDRFSAERLKGVDSTLKIQPAKLEDSAVYLCASSRRGYGYTFGSGTRLTVV.

The V gene is TRBV6-5, the J gene TRBJ2-5; D is perhaps TRBD1 (6 bases). This CDR3 has 15 residues. CDR1 and CDR2 from the germline V gene are MNHEY and SVGAGI. V was shortened by 6 bases and J by 3 bases, with 17 bases between the two germline ends. CDR3 amino acids: CASSHNRETEETQYF. CDR3 DNA: TGTGCCAGCAGCCACAACAGGGAGACAGAAGAGACCCAGTACTTC.

Of note for this clone: A read error may produce the germline difference seen at one junction end. This chain uses TRBV6-1 with TRBJ2-5; 8 bases agree with TRBD2. This CDR3 is 15 amino acids long. Germline V gene data show CDR1 as MNHNS and CDR2 as SASEGT. DNA for the CDR3: TGTGCCAGCAGCGAAGGGGCGGGAGGTGGGAAGACCCAGTACTTC. Its translation: CASSEGAGGGKTQYF.

This chain links TRBV6-5 with TRBJ2-7, with D perhaps TRBD1 (6 bases). The CDR3 has 13 residues. Looked up from germline, CDR1 is MNHEY and CDR2 is SVGAGI. Trimming pared 8 bases from V and 2 bases from J, leaving 13 bases between. The CDR3 loop is CASEGVTTYEQYF. The CDR3 nucleotides are TGTGCCAGCGAGGGGGTTACGACCTACGAGCAGTACTTC.

The V gene is TRBV9, the J gene TRBJ1-1; TRBD1 aligns across 8 bases. The CDR3 is 15 amino acids. The V gene's germline CDR1 is SGDLS and CDR2 YYNGEE. V trimming: 4 bases; J trimming: 5 bases; junction bases outside the gene matches: 10. This CDR3 is CASSPSTGVRTEAFF. CDR3 nucleotide sequence: TGTGCCAGCAGCCCCTCGACAGGGGTAAGGACTGAAGCTTTCTTT. The entire variable domain, with the rest obtained from reference TRBV9 and TRBJ1-1, is as follows: DSGVTQTPKHLITATGQRVTLRCSPRSGDLSVYWYQQSLDQGLQFLIQYYNGEERAKGNILERFSAQQFPDLHSELNLSSLELGDSALYFCASSPSTGVRTEAFFGQGTRLTVV.

The chain uses TRBV7-2 and TRBJ2-5; D ambiguous. CDR1 SGHTA and CDR2 FQGNSA come from the germline V gene. The CDR3 runs 12 residues. V lost 5 bases, J lost 5 bases, and 9 bases lay in between. CDR3 residues: CASSPSSETQYF. CDR3 in DNA: TGTGCCAGCAGCCCCTCTTCGGAGACCCAGTACTTC. Drawing the rest from reference TRBV7-2 and TRBJ2-5, the complete variable domain is GAGVSQSPSNKVTEKGKDVELRCDPISGHTALYWYRQSLGQGLEFLIYFQGNSAPDKSGLPSDRFSAERTGGSVSTLTIQRTQQEDSAVYLCASSPSSETQYFGPGTRLLVL.

The chain links TRBV5-6 to TRBJ1-2, with D maybe TRBD1 (5 bases). In germline, CDR1 is SGHDT, CDR2 YYEEEE. This CDR3 contains 14 residues. Trimming cost V 4 bases and J 1 base, with 11 bases left between them. Here the CDR3 DNA reads TGTGCCAGCAGCCCGGGGGGACTTAACTATGGCTACACCTTC. It specifies CASSPGGLNYGYTF.

V gene TRBV7-2 combines with J gene TRBJ2-3; TRBD2 matches 8 bases. V lost 5 bases, J lost 5 bases, and 6 bases stayed unmatched. The CDR3 spans 14 residues. Germline V gene data show CDR1 as SGHTA and CDR2 as FQGNSA. CDR3 sequence reads: CASSPGGALDTQYF. The DNA for the CDR3 is TGTGCCAGCAGCCCCGGGGGGGCCTTAGATACGCAGTATTTT.

CDR3 nucleotide sequence: TGTGCCAGCAGCCGGACTAGCGGGAGTATCCCCTACGAGCAGTACTTC. Residues: CASSRTSGSIPYEQYF. The V gene is TRBV6-6, the J gene TRBJ2-7, with 13 bases aligning to TRBD2. The CDR3 consists of 16 residues. The V and J ends lost 6 bases and 2 bases, in that order; junction bases with no gene match: 7. CDR1 and CDR2 (germline): MNHNY, SVGAGI (reference sequence).

The genes are TRBV27 and TRBJ2-7; D possibly corresponds to TRBD1 (5 bases). The germline V gene has CDR1 MNHEY and CDR2 SMNVEV (reference sequence). CDR3 length equals 16 residues. With 0 bases removed from V and 2 bases from J, the gap between germline ends came to 14 bases. The CDR3 DNA is TGTGCCAGCAGTTTATCGGGGCCCCAGGCTGCCTACGAGCAGTACTTC. As protein: CASSLSGPQAAYEQYF.

This chain joins TRBV10-2 and TRBJ2-7; possibly TRBD2 for D (6 bases). Per germline, CDR1 WSHSY and CDR2 SAAADI. V was shortened by 2 bases and J by 3 bases, with 14 bases between the two germline ends. This CDR3 is 15 amino acids long. The CDR3 region is CASSEPGQGGYEQYF. CDR3 coding DNA: TGCGCCAGCAGTGAGCCAGGGCAGGGAGGCTACGAGCAGTACTTC.

The chain recombines TRBV7-9 with TRBJ2-5; 8 nucleotides align to TRBD1. TRBJ2-7 matches the DNA end more closely, so the J call is doubtful. The CDR3 is 14 amino acids. CDR1 SEHNR and CDR2 FQNEAQ come from the germline V gene (reference sequence). CDR3 DNA sequence: TGTGCCAGCAGCTTTGGGACAGGCGTTTACGAGCAGTACTTC. It codes for CASSFGTGVYEQYF.

The gene calls are TRBV5-1 and TRBJ2-5, with TRBD2 identical over 7 bases. Trimming at V came to 2 bases and at J to 4 bases, leaving 2 bases not matched to a gene. Germline V gives CDR1 SGHRS, CDR2 YFSETQ. This CDR3 is 13 amino acids long. CDR3 DNA sequence: TGCGCCAGCAGCTTAGCGGGGCTAGAGACCCAGTACTTC. It specifies CASSLAGLETQYF.

The CDR3 coding sequence is TGTGCCTGGACTCCGGGGAGGGCTCGTCGAGAGACCCAGTACTTC. Protein sequence: CAWTPGRARRETQYF. This chain uses TRBV30 with TRBJ2-5, with 7 bases matching TRBD2. CDR1 and CDR2 from the germline V gene are GTSNPN and SVGIG (reference sequence). The CDR3 consists of 15 residues. J gave up 4 bases and V 4 bases, and 12 bases lay outside the gene matches. Looking up the rest from reference TRBV30 and TRBJ2-5 gives the full variable domain: SQTIHQWPATLVQPVGSPLSLECTVEGTSNPNLYWYRQAAGRGLQLLFYSVGIGQISSEVPQNLSASRPQDRQFILSSKKLLLSDSGFYLCAWTPGRARRETQYFGPGTRLLVL.

This chain uses TRBV9 with TRBJ2-7, with a possible D match to TRBD1 (6 bases). CDR3 length equals 13 residues. Trimming cost V 2 bases and J 0 bases, with 6 bases left between them. The germline CDR1 and CDR2 sequences are SGDLS and YYNGEE. Here the CDR3 DNA reads TGTGCCAGCAGCGTGGGACACTCCTACGAGCAGTACTTC. It translates to CASSVGHSYEQYF. The full variable domain, rest sourced from reference TRBV9 and TRBJ2-7, is DSGVTQTPKHLITATGQRVTLRCSPRSGDLSVYWYQQSLDQGLQFLIQYYNGEERAKGNILERFSAQQFPDLHSELNLSSLELGDSALYFCASSVGHSYEQYFGPGTRLTVT.

The chain links TRBV18 to TRBJ2-1; D call uncertain. Trimming stripped 0 bases from V and 10 bases from J, with 10 bases between. Per the germline V gene, CDR1 is KGHSH and CDR2 is LQKENI. The CDR3 totals 13 residues. CDR3 nucleotides: TGTGCCAGCTCACCACCGTCCGCGTACGAGCAGTTCTTC. Protein sequence: CASSPPSAYEQFF.

V and J are TRBV7-8 and TRBJ2-5; 9 bases are a match to TRBD1. Per germline, CDR1 SGHVS and CDR2 FQNEAQ. The ends lost 5 bases at V and 4 bases at J; junction bases unmatched: 8. The CDR3 has 15 residues. CDR3 loop: CASSDRDRVGETQYF. CDR3 DNA sequence: TGTGCCAGCAGCGATCGGGACAGGGTGGGAGAGACCCAGTACTTC.

The chain combines TRBV7-9 with TRBJ2-7, with TRBD2 matching over 7 bases. Per the germline V gene, CDR1 is SEHNR and CDR2 is FQNEAQ (reference sequence). V shed 5 bases, J shed 2 bases, and the junction held 9 bases outside the gene matches. The CDR3 loop spans 15 amino acids. CDR3: CASSQEGGSPYEQYF. DNA of the CDR3: TGTGCCAGCAGCCAGGAGGGAGGGAGCCCCTACGAGCAGTACTTC.

The chain links TRBV5-4 to TRBJ2-2; TRBD1 matches 9 bases. The CDR3 totals 14 residues. J gave up 6 bases and V 5 bases, and 5 bases lay outside the gene matches. Germline CDR1 reads SGHNT; CDR2 reads YYREEE (reference sequence). CDR3 region: CASRSGTGPGELFF. The CDR3 DNA sequence: TGTGCCAGCAGGTCCGGGACAGGGCCCGGGGAGCTGTTTTTT.

The CDR3 DNA sequence: TGTGCCATCAGTGCTGGGACTAGCGGGGTCTACAATGAGCAGTTCTTC. This translates into CAISAGTSGVYNEQFF. J is TRBJ2-1 and V is TRBV10-3; the match to TRBD2 covers 13 bases. The CDR3 is made up of 16 amino acids. Germline-derived CDR1 and CDR2 are ENHRY and SYGVKD. Germline trimming cut 4 bases from V and 3 bases from J; bases unmatched to any gene: 3.

This sequence joins TRBV4-2 and TRBJ2-2; a weak D match, TRBD1 (6 bases). Trimming cost V 6 bases and J 5 bases, with 13 bases left between them. This CDR3 has 14 residues. Per germline, CDR1 LGHNA and CDR2 YNFKEQ. The CDR3 sequence is CASREIQGTGELFF. The CDR3 region has the DNA TGTGCCAGCAGGGAAATTCAGGGGACCGGGGAGCTGTTTTTT.

This chain links TRBV19 with TRBJ2-7, with 7 nucleotides matching TRBD1. The CDR3 is 14 residues long. Germline CDR1 LNHDA, CDR2 SQIVND (reference sequence). V was clipped by 7 bases and J by 2 bases; unmatched bases: 8. This CDR3 is CASKGAGATYEQYF. The DNA for the CDR3 is TGTGCCAGTAAGGGGGCAGGTGCCACCTACGAGCAGTACTTC.

V is TRBV5-1 and J is TRBJ2-7; 8 nucleotides agree with TRBD1. CDR1 SGHRS and CDR2 YFSETQ come from the germline V gene. The CDR3 consists of 13 residues. The junction had 5 bases not matched to a gene; V was cut back by 7 bases and J by 2 bases. CDR3 nucleotides: TGCGCCAGCGGGACAGGACAAACCTACGAGCAGTACTTC. This sequence encodes CASGTGQTYEQYF.

The chain joins TRBV4-2 to TRBJ2-1; TRBD2 aligns across 7 bases. The CDR3 loop spans 15 amino acids. Germline V gives CDR1 LGHNA, CDR2 YNFKEQ. The J segment lost 7 bases and the V segment lost 2 bases, leaving 8 bases of the junction unmatched. CDR3 protein: CASSQSISGLNEQFF. For the CDR3, the DNA is TGTGCCAGCAGCCAATCAATTAGCGGGTTGAATGAGCAGTTCTTC.

V is TRBV28 and J is TRBJ2-3, with 11 bases that match TRBD2. The CDR3 is 15 residues long. V was clipped by 3 bases and J by 7 bases; unmatched bases: 6. Germline CDR1 is MDHEN and CDR2 is SYDVKM. The CDR3 DNA reads TGTGCCAGCAGTTTCCTTAGCGGGGGGGTGTATACGCAGTATTTT. This gives the protein CASSFLSGGVYTQYF.